These 15 T cell receptor beta chains came from one sample sequenced in a study of T cell responses to AZD1222 COVID-19 vaccine. Clones were sequenced by immunoSEQ multiplex PCR, and TCRdb holds only the in-frame ones, with some missing. The sample includes roughly 100,000 clones, 80% to 85% of them seen just once. Sequences were derived from peripheral blood, sampled on day 0 of AZD1222 vaccination. The receptor set was obtained from an adult in good health.

The gene calls are TRBV6-5 and TRBJ1-1; D possibly corresponds to TRBD1 (5 bases). Trimming shortened V by 7 bases and J by 4 bases, and 13 bases separated the two germline ends. Per germline, CDR1 MNHEY and CDR2 SVGAGI. This CDR3 is built from 13 residues. In nucleotides, the CDR3 is TGTGCCAGCATTAAAAGGAGGGGCACTGAAGCTTTCTTT. This gives the protein CASIKRRGTEAFF.

This clone was counted a few times. The V and J genes are TRBV10-3 and TRBJ2-2, with 9 bases matching TRBD2. The CDR3 length is 18 residues. V shed 0 bases, J shed 1 base, and the junction held 6 bases outside the gene matches. Germline CDR1 is ENHRY and CDR2 is SYGVKD. In DNA form, the CDR3 reads TGTGCCATCAGTGAGTCGATGGTACTAGCGGGGAACACCGGGGAGCTGTTTTTT. Its translation is CAISESMVLAGNTGELFF.

The chain couples TRBV11-3 to TRBJ2-2; D unresolved. This CDR3 has 13 amino acids. The V end lost 5 bases, the J end lost 6 bases, and 10 bases lay between the germline ends. CDR1 is SGHNT, CDR2 YENEEA, per germline. This chain's CDR3 is CASSQVWAGELFF. CDR3 nucleotides: TGTGCCAGCAGCCAAGTTTGGGCCGGGGAGCTGTTTTTT.

V is TRBV5-4 and J is TRBJ2-7; 11 bases map to TRBD1. The germline V gene encodes CDR1 SGHNT and CDR2 YYREEE (reference sequence). This CDR3 has 15 amino acids. The V segment lost 0 bases and the J segment 7 bases; nucleotides outside the gene matches: 6. CDR3 DNA sequence: TGTGCCAGCAGCTTGGGGGGACAGGGGGTGTTAGAGCAGTACTTC. This gives the protein CASSLGGQGVLEQYF.

V gene TRBV7-2 combines with J gene TRBJ2-1, with 8 positions matching TRBD1. J gave up 7 bases and V 5 bases, and 13 bases lay outside the gene matches. CDR1 and CDR2 (germline): SGHTA, FQGNSA. The CDR3 has 16 amino acids. CDR3 sequence reads: CASSRISGGETNEQFF. The CDR3 DNA is TGTGCCAGCAGCCGGATTTCAGGGGGCGAAACTAATGAGCAGTTCTTC.

The chain is built from TRBV12-3 or TRBV12-4 and TRBJ1-5; D is unresolved. The germline V and J ends were trimmed by 6 bases and 4 bases, with 7 bases remaining between them. The CDR3 totals 12 residues. CDR3 protein: CASSRGNQPQHF. CDR3 in DNA: TGTGCCAGCAGCCGAGGGAATCAGCCCCAGCATTTT.

The J gene is TRBJ1-3, the V gene TRBV30; weak D call: TRBD1 (6 bases). CDR1 and CDR2 (germline): GTSNPN, SVGIG (reference sequence). The V gene lost 3 bases and the J gene lost 3 bases, with 12 bases spanning the gap. CDR3 length: 14 residues. CDR3 nucleotides: TGTGCCTGGAGGCAGGGGCCGGGTGGAAACACCATATATTTT. Its protein is CAWRQGPGGNTIYF.

The chain has TRBV28 and TRBJ2-2; TRBD1 matches 7 bases. CDR1 is MDHEN and CDR2 is SYDVKM in the germline V gene. The J segment lost 5 bases and the V segment lost 5 bases, leaving 8 bases of the junction unmatched. This CDR3 has 15 residues. CDR3 sequence: CASSPLVRGTGELFF. The CDR3, as DNA: TGTGCCAGCAGTCCCCTCGTCAGGGGGACCGGGGAGCTGTTTTTT.

This clone was recorded once. The chain recombines TRBV6-2 or TRBV6-3 with TRBJ1-1; the D gene is possibly TRBD1 (6 bases). The germline V gene has CDR1 MNHEY and CDR2 SVGEGT. V shed 2 bases and J shed 5 bases, with 18 bases lying between them. The CDR3 totals 16 residues. The CDR3 sequence is CASSYPMEGTLTEAFF. The DNA of the CDR3 is TGTGCCAGCAGTTACCCGATGGAGGGGACACTGACTGAAGCTTTCTTT.

There are a few counts of this clone. J is TRBJ1-2 and V is TRBV27; D remains unclear. There are 14 residues in the CDR3. In germline, CDR1 is MNHEY, CDR2 SMNVEV (reference sequence). V was cut by 3 bases and J by 2 bases, with 10 bases left in between. CDR3 protein: CASSLGSHNYGYTF. DNA for the CDR3: TGTGCCAGCAGTTTGGGCAGCCACAACTATGGCTACACCTTC.

This clone was recorded once. The chain combines TRBV7-2 with TRBJ2-1, with 12 bases fitting TRBD2. Germline assignment: CDR1 SGHTA and CDR2 FQGNSA. Losses at the gene ends were 1 base for V and 5 bases for J; bases not matched to a gene: 9. The CDR3 is made up of 18 amino acids. The CDR3 DNA is TGTGCCAGCAGCTTAGGACGGGGACTAGCGGGCCGTCACAATGAGCAGTTCTTC. As protein: CASSLGRGLAGRHNEQFF.

The chain links TRBV9 to TRBJ2-3; 9 positions match TRBD2. Looked up from germline, CDR1 is SGDLS and CDR2 is YYNGEE. With 3 bases clipped from V and 3 bases from J, the junction kept 5 bases outside the gene matches. The CDR3 runs to 15 residues. CDR3 nucleotides: TGTGCCAGCAGCGATAGCGGGAGAGCGACAGATACGCAGTATTTT. As protein: CASSDSGRATDTQYF. Full variable domain (outside the CDR3, taken from reference TRBV9 and TRBJ2-3): DSGVTQTPKHLITATGQRVTLRCSPRSGDLSVYWYQQSLDQGLQFLIQYYNGEERAKGNILERFSAQQFPDLHSELNLSSLELGDSALYFCASSDSGRATDTQYFGPGTRLTVL.

The chain carries TRBV27 and TRBJ2-7; D call uncertain. The ends were cut back, 6 bases at V and 2 bases at J, with 11 bases in the middle. CDR1 is MNHEY, CDR2 SMNVEV, per germline (reference sequence). The CDR3 has 13 residues. The DNA of the CDR3 is TGTGCCAGCAGGGAACCTCAGACCTACGAGCAGTACTTC. Its translation is CASREPQTYEQYF.

In its sample, this clone was seen once. This rearrangement joins TRBV18 to TRBJ1-1, with D possibly TRBD1 on 6 matching bases. CDR3 length: 15 amino acids. Deletions cut 8 bases from V and 0 bases from J, with 16 bases between. CDR1 is KGHSH, CDR2 LQKENI, per germline. This chain's CDR3 is CASADRPLMNTEAFF. Here the CDR3 DNA reads TGTGCCAGCGCCGACAGGCCACTAATGAACACTGAAGCTTTCTTT.

The chain recombines TRBV30 with TRBJ1-3, with 7 nucleotides matching TRBD1. CDR1 and CDR2 (germline): GTSNPN, SVGIG (reference sequence). The V segment lost 1 base and the J segment 0 bases; nucleotides outside the gene matches: 6. The CDR3 spans 16 residues. CDR3 residues: CAWSAQTGFSGNTIYF. CDR3 bases: TGTGCCTGGAGTGCTCAGACAGGGTTCTCTGGAAACACCATATATTTT.